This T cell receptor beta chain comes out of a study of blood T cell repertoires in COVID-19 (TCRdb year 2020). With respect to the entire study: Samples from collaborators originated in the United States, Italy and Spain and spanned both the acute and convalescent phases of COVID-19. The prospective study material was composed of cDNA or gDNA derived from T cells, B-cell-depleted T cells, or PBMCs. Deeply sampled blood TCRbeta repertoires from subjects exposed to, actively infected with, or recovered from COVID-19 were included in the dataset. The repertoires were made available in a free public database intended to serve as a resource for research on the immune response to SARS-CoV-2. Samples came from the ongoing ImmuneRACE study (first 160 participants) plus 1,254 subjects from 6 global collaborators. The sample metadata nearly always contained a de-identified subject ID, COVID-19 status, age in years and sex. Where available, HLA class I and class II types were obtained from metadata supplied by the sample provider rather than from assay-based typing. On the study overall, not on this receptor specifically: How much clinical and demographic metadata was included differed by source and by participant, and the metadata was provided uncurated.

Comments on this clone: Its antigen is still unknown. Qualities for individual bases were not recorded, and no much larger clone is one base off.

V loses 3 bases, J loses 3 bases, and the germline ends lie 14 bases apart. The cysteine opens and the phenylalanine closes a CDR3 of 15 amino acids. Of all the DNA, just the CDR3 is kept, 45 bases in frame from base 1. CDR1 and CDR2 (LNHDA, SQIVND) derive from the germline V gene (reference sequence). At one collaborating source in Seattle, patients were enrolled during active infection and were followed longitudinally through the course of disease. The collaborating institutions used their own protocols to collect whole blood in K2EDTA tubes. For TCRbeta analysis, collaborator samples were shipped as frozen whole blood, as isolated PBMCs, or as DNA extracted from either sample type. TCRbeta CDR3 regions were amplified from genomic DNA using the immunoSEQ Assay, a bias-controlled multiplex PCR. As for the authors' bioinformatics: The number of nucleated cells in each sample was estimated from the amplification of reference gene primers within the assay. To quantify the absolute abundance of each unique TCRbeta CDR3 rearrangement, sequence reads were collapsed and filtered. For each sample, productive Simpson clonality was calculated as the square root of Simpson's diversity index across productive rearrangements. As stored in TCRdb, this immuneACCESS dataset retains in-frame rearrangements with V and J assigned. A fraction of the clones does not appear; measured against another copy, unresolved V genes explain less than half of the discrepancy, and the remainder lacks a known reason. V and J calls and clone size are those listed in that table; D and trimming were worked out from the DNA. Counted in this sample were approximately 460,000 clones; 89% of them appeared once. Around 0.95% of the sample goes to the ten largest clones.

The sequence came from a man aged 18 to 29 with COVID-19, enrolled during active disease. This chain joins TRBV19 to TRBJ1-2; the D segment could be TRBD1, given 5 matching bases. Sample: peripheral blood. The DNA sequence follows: TGTGCCAGTAGTATGTTTGGGGCCGGTGACTATGGCTACACCTTC. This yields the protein CASSMFGAGDYGYTF. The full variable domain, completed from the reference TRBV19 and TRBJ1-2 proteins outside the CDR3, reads DGGITQSPKYLFRKEGQNVTLSCEQNLNHDAMYWYRQDPGQGLRLIYYSQIVNDFQKGDIAEGYSVSREKKESFPLTVTSAQKNPTAFYLCASSMFGAGDYGYTFGSGTRLTVV.